This TCR beta chain stems from a study of T cells in Graves' hyperthyroidism and ophthalmopathy. Study details: Peripheral blood specimens were obtained at initial diagnosis, prior to any treatment.

The source material, RNA transcripts, was used to amplify TCR beta CDR3 regions. Researchers ran a first-round RT-PCR on the TCR CDR3 using the HTBI primer set. TCRdb ran MiXCR on the multiplex PCR reads and lists one entry per CDR3 protein. The data contain about 740,000 distinct CDR3 sequences, around 15% of them singletons. This clonotype was seen repeatedly, ten times or more. Germline CDR1 and CDR2: MGHRA and YSYEKL. V was clipped by 1 base and J by 5 bases; unmatched bases: 16. The CDR3 runs to 18 residues. This chain joins TRBV4-1 and TRBJ2-5, with 7 bases that match TRBD2. Sample: blood. The sequence was obtained from a woman aged 18-29 years with Graves' hyperthyroidism. The CDR3 coding sequence is TGCGCCAGCAGCCAAGCGAAAATGGCATCTCAGGGAGGGGAGACCCAGTACTTC. It translates to CASSQAKMASQGGETQYF.